This TCR beta chain was found in a study of post-analysis software for immune sequencing data. The overall study: Recorded disease courses covered relapsing-remitting, secondary progressive and progressive-relapsing multiple sclerosis. Some patients had no subtype annotation.

Prepared libraries of TCR beta cDNA carried unique molecular identifiers. The source material, about 0.95 to 11 million T cells, gave rise to 400,000 to 600,000 cDNA molecules. TCRdb independently ran MiXCR on the PCR reads; one entry per CDR3 protein. The repertoire consists of hundreds of thousands of distinct CDR3 sequences, with around 47% occurring once and the leading ten covering about 1.8%. About this clonotype: Antigen: not known.

General study results and limits: Among a handful of TRBV segments more frequent in patients than controls were TRBV5-6, TRBV5-1 and TRBV20-1. Diversity measured as normalized Chao1 was significantly lower in multiple sclerosis patients than in controls.

The CDR3 sequence is 13 residues long. V was clipped by 1 base and J by 1 base, with 7 bases between them. From germline, CDR1 is DFQATT and CDR2 SNEGSKA (reference sequence). Material for sequencing was blood. J is TRBJ1-1 and V is TRBV20-1; D is unresolved. The receptor comes from a girl between 5 and 17 years old with multiple sclerosis. CDR3 amino acids: CSARGGTNTEAFF. CDR3 bases: TGCAGTGCTAGAGGGGGAACGAACACTGAAGCTTTCTTT.